Below, 16 T cell receptor beta chains from the same sample are listed, as sequenced in a study of cytomegalovirus exposure and HLA in healthy donors. This PCR relied on a set of 60 Vbeta primers and 13 Jbeta primers. Assay used: immunoSEQ multiplex PCR; TCRdb lists only in-frame clones, some missing. The sample lists some 84,000 clones, about three quarters occurring once. The source material was PBMCs. All receptors come from a boy aged 10-17 years in good health and CMV-seronegative.

Only one count was recorded for this clone. The genes are TRBV7-2 and TRBJ1-3; 9 bases line up with TRBD1. The CDR3 loop spans 13 amino acids. V lost 7 bases to trimming and J lost 12 bases; unmatched junction nucleotides: 10. CDR1 and CDR2 from the germline V gene are SGHTA and FQGNSA. In DNA form, the CDR3 reads TGTGCCAGCACCAAACCGGGGACAGGGCTCATATATTTT. It translates to CASTKPGTGLIYF.

The gene calls are TRBV28 and TRBJ2-3; 7 nucleotides line up with TRBD2. V lost 6 bases to trimming and J lost 0 bases; unmatched junction nucleotides: 12. Germline loops: CDR1 MDHEN, CDR2 SYDVKM. This CDR3 comprises 17 residues. The CDR3 nucleotides are TGTGCCAGCAGCCCCAGCGGACTAGGCGCTAGCACAGATACGCAGTATTTT. It encodes CASSPSGLGASTDTQYF.

This clone was seen only a few times. The rearrangement links TRBV27 to TRBJ1-1, with D unresolved. The CDR3 loop spans 13 amino acids. CDR1 is MNHEY and CDR2 is SMNVEV in the germline V gene (reference sequence). The V end was cut by 2 bases, the J end by 3 bases, with 7 bases between. The CDR3 sequence is CASSLSEYTEAFF. Here the CDR3 DNA reads TGTGCCAGCAGTTTAAGTGAGTACACTGAAGCTTTCTTT.

J is TRBJ1-1 and V is TRBV15; D is uncertain. CDR3 length: 11 residues. The V gene's germline CDR1 is LNHNV and CDR2 YYDKDF (reference sequence). Between the trimmed V and J ends, which lost 2 bases and 4 bases, there was a span of 2 bases. CDR3 residues: CATSRLTEAFF. CDR3 nucleotide sequence: TGTGCCACCAGCAGACTCACTGAAGCTTTCTTT.

V is TRBV5-4 and J is TRBJ2-1; 10 positions match TRBD2. Trimming took 2 bases from V and 4 from J; bases not matched to a gene: 6. The CDR3 consists of 16 residues. The germline V gene encodes CDR1 SGHNT and CDR2 YYREEE (reference sequence). The CDR3 reads CASSFPGSGGYNEQFF. CDR3 bases: TGTGCCAGCAGCTTTCCAGGTAGCGGGGGGTACAATGAGCAGTTCTTC.

V gene TRBV15 combines with J gene TRBJ1-2; D is unresolved. V was pared by 7 bases and J by 6 bases, with 6 bases between. The CDR3 totals 10 residues. In germline, CDR1 is LNHNV, CDR2 YYDKDF (reference sequence). CDR3 sequence reads: CATNGDGYTF. CDR3 coding DNA: TGTGCCACCAACGGGGATGGCTACACCTTC.

The rearrangement joins TRBV7-9 to TRBJ2-6, with D hard to call. The CDR3 has 15 amino acids. Germline CDR1 SEHNR, CDR2 FQNEAQ (reference sequence). V dropped 7 bases and J dropped 3 bases, with 13 bases sitting between them. CDR3 in DNA: TGTGCCAGCACCCCCCTAGGCGGTGGGGCCAACGTCCTGACTTTC. Protein product: CASTPLGGGANVLTF.

The chain has TRBV4-1 and TRBJ2-1; D is possibly TRBD2 (6 bases). CDR1 is MGHRA and CDR2 is YSYEKL in the germline V gene. Trimming took off 0 bases at V and 4 bases at J, with 13 bases between the two ends. The CDR3 is made up of 16 amino acids. In DNA, the CDR3 is TGCGCCAGCAGCCAAGAGGAGGGAGGACCTTACAATGAGCAGTTCTTC. It encodes CASSQEEGGPYNEQFF.

The count of this clone is one. The genes are TRBV5-6 and TRBJ2-5; D might be TRBD2 (6 bases). Germline-derived CDR1 and CDR2 are SGHDT and YYEEEE. The V gene lost 0 bases and the J gene lost 5 bases, with 14 bases spanning the gap. The CDR3 has 15 residues. CDR3 region: CASSLGAGPYETQYF. DNA for the CDR3: TGTGCCAGCAGCTTGGGGGCGGGGCCGTACGAGACCCAGTACTTC. The entire variable domain, with the rest obtained from reference TRBV5-6 and TRBJ2-5, is as follows: DAGVTQSPTHLIKTRGQQVTLRCSPKSGHDTVSWYQQALGQGPQFIFQYYEEEERQRGNFPDRFSGHQFPNYSSELNVNALLLGDSALYLCASSLGAGPYETQYFGPGTRLLVL.

CDR3 coding DNA: TGTGCCAGCAGCCCCGAGGCAGAGGAGACAGATACGCAGTATTTT. Protein sequence: CASSPEAEETDTQYF. The rearrangement joins TRBV13 to TRBJ2-3; no definite D call. Germline V gene data show CDR1 as PRHDT and CDR2 as FYEKMQ (reference sequence). V was shortened by 5 bases and J by 3 bases, with 15 bases between the two germline ends. CDR3 length: 15 residues.

The V and J genes are TRBV7-6 and TRBJ1-1; D may be TRBD1 (5 bases). Germline lookup yields CDR1 SGHVS and CDR2 FNYEAQ. Trimming took 3 bases from V and 2 from J, leaving 13 bases between them. The CDR3 extends over 15 amino acids. CDR3 in amino acids: CASSLGTDFNTEAFF. CDR3 sequence (DNA): TGTGCCAGCAGCTTGGGGACTGACTTCAACACTGAAGCTTTCTTT.

This clone was detected a few times. The rearrangement uses TRBV19 and TRBJ2-7; tentative D call: TRBD2 (6 bases). The CDR3 is 11 residues long. CDR1 and CDR2 from the germline V gene are LNHDA and SQIVND (reference sequence). The ends were cut back, 4 bases at V and 6 bases at J, with 7 bases in the middle. DNA of the CDR3: TGTGCCAGTAGTAAGGGACTCGAGCAGTACTTC. As protein: CASSKGLEQYF.

This chain joins TRBV28 and TRBJ1-3, with a weak D call TRBD1 (5 bases). CDR1 MDHEN and CDR2 SYDVKM come from the germline V gene. Trimming removed 0 bases from V and 0 bases from J, with 9 bases in between. This CDR3 is built from 16 residues. The CDR3 protein is CASSLWGGDSGNTIYF. CDR3 in DNA: TGTGCCAGCAGTTTATGGGGGGGGGACTCTGGAAACACCATATATTTT.

This clone has more than one count but fewer than ten. The chain combines TRBV2 with TRBJ2-1, with 12 bases lining up with TRBD2. Germline V lookup: CDR1 SNHLY, CDR2 FYNNEI. The CDR3 extends over 15 amino acids. The J segment lost 8 bases and the V segment lost 7 bases, leaving 9 bases of the junction unmatched. In DNA form, the CDR3 reads TGTGCCAGCAACAGGGGTCTAGCGGGAGGGGATGAGCAGTTCTTC. Translating it yields CASNRGLAGGDEQFF.

V usage is TRBV27 and J usage is TRBJ2-7; 11 nucleotides align to TRBD1. The CDR3 covers 15 residues. V shed 5 bases and J 2 bases; nucleotides not matched to a gene: 5. The V gene's germline CDR1 is MNHEY and CDR2 SMNVEV (reference sequence). The CDR3 is CASSQGTGGPYEQYF. CDR3 bases: TGTGCCAGCAGTCAAGGGACAGGGGGTCCCTACGAGCAGTACTTC.

The chain recombines TRBV6-4 with TRBJ1-2; 8 bases map to TRBD1. V lost 4 bases, J lost 7 bases, and 5 bases stayed unmatched. Germline assignment: CDR1 MRHNA and CDR2 SNTAGT. This CDR3 has 13 residues. The CDR3: CASSVSTGVGYTF. CDR3 coding DNA: TGTGCCAGCAGTGTATCGACAGGGGTTGGCTACACCTTC.